Listed here are 8 T cell receptor beta chains from one sample, sequenced in a study of shared clonotypes between healthy human individuals. The method was immunoSEQ multiplex PCR; TCRdb's version includes in-frame clones alone and lacks a portion of them. This sample yields approximately 470,000 clones, of which about 85% are seen a single time; 10% to 15% belongs to the top ten. The sample comprised PBMCs. Receptor source: a woman aged 35 to 49 in good health. Some clones in this sample may be carry-over from other donors' samples.

The V and J genes are TRBV5-4 and TRBJ2-2; possibly TRBD1 or TRBD2 for D (5 bases each). Trimming removed 3 bases at V and 5 bases at J, with 5 bases between. Germline CDR1 is SGHNT and CDR2 is YYREEE (reference sequence). The CDR3 consists of 12 residues. This chain's CDR3 is CASSWGTGELFF. The CDR3 DNA follows: TGTGCCAGCAGCTGGGGGACCGGGGAGCTGTTTTTT.

The chain joins TRBV27 to TRBJ1-2; 8 bases map to TRBD1. Germline V gene lookup returns CDR1 MNHEY and CDR2 SMNVEV (reference sequence). The CDR3 has 15 residues. V was pared by 3 bases and J by 0 bases, with 3 bases of the junction left unmatched. This CDR3 reads CASSFQGATNYGYTF. The CDR3 bases are TGTGCCAGCAGTTTTCAGGGGGCCACTAACTATGGCTACACCTTC.

This clone was picked up a small number of times. V gene TRBV5-4 combines with J gene TRBJ2-5; D gene ambiguous. Germline V gives CDR1 SGHNT, CDR2 YYREEE (reference sequence). The CDR3 runs to 13 residues. Between the trimmed V and J ends, which lost 2 bases and 5 bases, there was a span of 10 bases. CDR3 DNA sequence: TGTGCCAGCAGCTTTAGGCTTGGGGAGACCCAGTACTTC. The encoded protein is CASSFRLGETQYF.

The count of this clone is one. V is TRBV5-5 and J is TRBJ2-1; D is possibly TRBD2 (5 bases). CDR1 is SGHKS and CDR2 is YYEKEE in the germline V gene (reference sequence). CDR3 length equals 11 residues. The germline V and J ends were trimmed by 4 bases and 8 bases, with 7 bases remaining between them. CDR3 coding DNA: TGTGCCAGCAGCCCGGGGTATGAGCAGTTCTTC. Translation gives CASSPGYEQFF.

This chain uses TRBV9 with TRBJ2-2; 12 nucleotides line up with TRBD2. Trimming took 5 bases from V and 4 from J; bases not matched to a gene: 9. The CDR3 spans 17 residues. CDR1 and CDR2 (germline): SGDLS, YYNGEE. The CDR3 DNA sequence: TGTGCCAGCAGTCAGAGGACTAGCGGGATACTCACCGGGGAGCTGTTTTTT. The encoded protein is CASSQRTSGILTGELFF. Filled out from reference TRBV9 and TRBJ2-2, the complete variable domain reads DSGVTQTPKHLITATGQRVTLRCSPRSGDLSVYWYQQSLDQGLQFLIQYYNGEERAKGNILERFSAQQFPDLHSELNLSSLELGDSALYFCASSQRTSGILTGELFFGEGSRLTVL.

The gene calls are TRBV29-1 and TRBJ1-1; D remains ambiguous. This CDR3 has 13 amino acids. Germline loops: CDR1 SQVTM, CDR2 ANQGSEA. V lost 4 bases, J lost 2 bases, and 11 bases lay in between. The chain's CDR3 is CSVGTDTNTEAFF. The DNA of the CDR3 is TGCAGCGTTGGGACCGACACAAACACTGAAGCTTTCTTT.

V is TRBV11-3 and J is TRBJ2-2, with D maybe TRBD1 (5 bases). The CDR3 spans 18 residues. Trimming took off 4 bases at V and 4 bases at J, with 22 bases between the two ends. From germline, CDR1 is SGHNT and CDR2 YENEEA. Here the CDR3 reads CASSSSWGAVETTGELFF. CDR3 coding DNA: TGTGCCAGCAGCTCCTCGTGGGGCGCAGTGGAGACCACCGGGGAGCTGTTTTTT.

A remark on this clone: A read error likely explains this, since a far larger clone differs by one base. Other DNA sequences from this sample encode an identical CDR3 as well. CDR3 DNA sequence: TGCGCCAGCAGCTCAGACGGGTCCCTGGCGCAGAACTATGGCTACACCTTC. Translated: CASSSDGSLAQNYGYTF. This sequence joins TRBV5-1 and TRBJ1-2, with D unresolved. V lost 3 bases, J lost 2 bases, and 20 bases lay in between. CDR3 length: 17 residues. Germline V CDR1 and CDR2: SGHRS, YFSETQ. The variable domain in full, completed from reference TRBV5-1 and TRBJ1-2, reads KAGVTQTPRYLIKTRGQQVTLSCSPISGHRSVSWYQQTPGQGLQFLFEYFSETQRNKGNFPGRFSGRQFSNSRSEMNVSTLELGDSALYLCASSSDGSLAQNYGYTFGSGTRLTVV.